The 8 T cell receptor beta chains listed next were all sequenced from one sample in a study of memory CD4+ T cells and cytomegalovirus serostatus. Only in-frame clones appear in the TCRdb table, and some are missing; sequencing was by immunoSEQ multiplex PCR. The table lists 85,000 to 100,000 clones, 80% of them singletons. The sort gate was single viable CD3+CD4+CD8-CD45RO+ cells for memory CD4+ T cells. Material for sequencing was memory CD4+ T cells from blood. All receptors come from an adult in good health and CMV-seropositive.

The chain employs TRBV19 and TRBJ2-7; 8 positions match TRBD2. The ends lost 4 bases at V and 3 bases at J; junction bases unmatched: 8. This CDR3 is built from 15 residues. In germline, CDR1 is LNHDA, CDR2 SQIVND (reference sequence). As DNA, the CDR3 is TGTGCCAGTAGTAAAGGACTAGCCTCGAGCTACGAGCAGTACTTC. Its protein is CASSKGLASSYEQYF.

The rearrangement links TRBV6-6 to TRBJ1-1, with TRBD1 identical over 7 bases. Germline CDR1 MNHNY, CDR2 SVGAGI (reference sequence). There are 14 residues in the CDR3. V shed 8 bases and J 2 bases; nucleotides not matched to a gene: 8. CDR3 coding DNA: TGTGCCAGCTCAAAAGGGACAGCCAACACTGAAGCTTTCTTT. It yields the protein CASSKGTANTEAFF.

This sequence joins TRBV2 and TRBJ1-2; D is uncertain. The CDR3 is made up of 15 amino acids. Germline V gene data show CDR1 as SNHLY and CDR2 as FYNNEI. The V and J ends lost 3 bases and 0 bases respectively, with 11 bases between them. This chain's CDR3 is CASSEVRGANYGYTF. The CDR3 DNA reads TGTGCCAGCAGTGAGGTTCGGGGAGCTAACTATGGCTACACCTTC.

This clone was seen just once. The chain links TRBV28 to TRBJ2-7, with 8 bases lining up with TRBD1. The CDR3 is 14 amino acids. Germline V gene data show CDR1 as MDHEN and CDR2 as SYDVKM. The V gene end was trimmed by 10 bases and the J gene end by 2 bases; junction bases not matched to a gene: 10. The CDR3 DNA reads TGTGCCACCCTGAACAGGGGGTTAGCCTACGAGCAGTACTTC. Encoded protein: CATLNRGLAYEQYF.

The V gene is TRBV7-9, the J gene TRBJ1-1; D possibly corresponds to TRBD1 (5 bases). CDR3 length: 17 residues. Germline assignment: CDR1 SEHNR and CDR2 FQNEAQ (reference sequence). V lost 1 base and J lost 0, with 15 bases in between. CDR3 loop: CASSLGAGTFMNTEAFF. The CDR3 DNA is TGTGCCAGCAGCTTAGGCGCCGGGACGTTTATGAACACTGAAGCTTTCTTT.

J is TRBJ2-7 and V is TRBV15; D is undetermined. V lost 0 bases, J lost 3 bases, and 6 bases lay in between. The CDR3 is made up of 13 amino acids. Germline V CDR1 and CDR2: LNHNV, YYDKDF (reference sequence). The CDR3, as DNA: TGTGCCACCAGCAGAGACAAGGGCTACGAGCAGTACTTC. This translates into CATSRDKGYEQYF.

A word on this clone: In the same sample, other DNA sequences code for this CDR3. This chain joins TRBV7-9 and TRBJ2-2; D remains ambiguous. The CDR3 loop spans 12 amino acids. V shed 2 bases and J shed 6 bases, with 4 bases lying between them. Germline values: CDR1 SEHNR, CDR2 FQNEAQ (reference sequence). CDR3 coding DNA: TGTGCCAGCAGCTTATCGGCCGGGGAGCTGTTTTTT. Amino acid sequence: CASSLSAGELFF.

The V gene is TRBV9, the J gene TRBJ2-1; a possible D gene is TRBD1 (5 bases). V was clipped by 0 bases and J by 7 bases, with 14 bases between them. Germline lookup yields CDR1 SGDLS and CDR2 YYNGEE. This CDR3 spans 15 amino acids. The CDR3 nucleotides are TGTGCCAGCAGCGTAGGGATGACAGTTGGGAATGAGCAGTTCTTC. This sequence encodes CASSVGMTVGNEQFF.